These T cell receptor beta chains were read from a single sample in a study of long-term antiretroviral therapy in people with HIV. Only in-frame clones appear in the TCRdb table, and some are missing; sequencing was by immunoSEQ multiplex PCR. The table lists some 40,000 clones, around 86% of them singletons. Sequencing used unsorted PBMCs, obtained 1 year after starting antiretroviral therapy. The receptors were sampled from a man younger than 35 with HIV. Each CDR3 is given with its conserved first and last residue. D genes are given only for firm matches. Some rows mark clone size as missing; the rest say once, few, many or name a class of expanded clone.

v_call	j_call	d_call	clone_size	cdr3_nt	cdr3_aa
TRBV5-6	TRBJ2-7	.	.	TGTGCCAGCAGCTCACAGGTCCGAGGGGCCTACGAGCAGTACTTC	CASSSQVRGAYEQYF
TRBV27	TRBJ2-7	TRBD2	.	TGTGCCAGCAGTCCCCCCGGACTAGCCCGATACGAGCAGTACTTC	CASSPPGLARYEQYF
TRBV4-1	TRBJ1-4	.	.	TGCGCCAGCAGCCAACCGACTGATAGTAATGAAAAACTGTTTTTT	CASSQPTDSNEKLFF
TRBV6-6	TRBJ2-7	TRBD1	.	TGTGCCAGCAGTTCCCACGGGGACAGGGAGTCCTACGAGCAGTACTTC	CASSSHGDRESYEQYF
TRBV15	TRBJ1-2	.	.	TGTGCCACCAGCAGAGGGGGCGCGGGCTATGGCTACACCTTC	CATSRGGAGYGYTF
TRBV27	TRBJ1-5	.	.	TGTGCCAGCAGTTTATCGTGGGGGGGCAATCAGCCCCAGCATTTT	CASSLSWGGNQPQHF
TRBV5-4	TRBJ2-3	.	.	TGTGCCAGCAGCTCCCCCCAGGGGGGAAGGGCCAGCACAGATACGCAGTATTTT	CASSSPQGGRASTDTQYF
TRBV28	TRBJ2-4	.	.	TGTGCCAGCAGTTTAAGTCGAGTTCTAGCCAAAAACATTCAGTACTTC	CASSLSRVLAKNIQYF
TRBV9	TRBJ2-7	TRBD2	.	TGTGCCAGCAGCGCTAGCGGGAGAGTGAACGAGCAGTACTTC	CASSASGRVNEQYF
TRBV12-5	TRBJ2-7	.	.	TGTGCTAGTGGTTTGAATGCCCTCTACGAGCAGTACTTC	CASGLNALYEQYF
TRBV18	TRBJ1-1	.	.	TGTGCCAGCTCACGCGAAAAGGGTCCCACTGAAGCTTTCTTT	CASSREKGPTEAFF
TRBV11-2	TRBJ2-7	.	.	TGTGCCAGCAGCTTACCATTACAAGGGTTACCCTACGAGCAGTACTTC	CASSLPLQGLPYEQYF
TRBV27	TRBJ2-3	.	.	TGTGCCAGCAGTTTATGGGGGGCTTCCACAGATACGCAGTATTTT	CASSLWGASTDTQYF
TRBV7-2	TRBJ2-3	TRBD2	.	TGTGCCAGCACCCAGCGGCGGGAGGGAACAGATACGCAGTATTTT	CASTQRREGTDTQYF
TRBV5-4	TRBJ2-3	TRBD1	.	TGTGCCAGCGGGGGACAGGGGGGATTCACAGATACGCAGTATTTT	CASGGQGGFTDTQYF
TRBV9	TRBJ2-1	.	.	TGTGCCAGCAGCCCCTCGCCCGTAGGGAATGAGCAGTTCTTC	CASSPSPVGNEQFF
TRBV7-8	TRBJ2-7	.	once	TGTGCCAGCAGCTCCAAATCCGGGGGCGAGCAGTACTTC	CASSSKSGGEQYF
TRBV13	TRBJ2-1	TRBD2	.	TGTGCCAGCATCTCTAGCGGGAGGGCCAGGGGCAATGAGCAGTTCTTC	CASISSGRARGNEQFF
TRBV7-9	TRBJ2-3	.	.	TGTGCCAGCAGCCTCCCGAGCACAGATACGCAGTATTTT	CASSLPSTDTQYF
TRBV11-2	TRBJ1-5	.	few	TGTGCCAGCAGCTTAGGGGCAGCGGAGGAGCAGCCCCAGCATTTT	CASSLGAAEEQPQHF
TRBV7-9	TRBJ2-7	.	.	TGTGCCAGCAGCTGGGACTTACCCTACGAGCAGTACTTC	CASSWDLPYEQYF
TRBV4-1	TRBJ2-5	TRBD2	.	TGCGCCAGCACCAAAGACGGGACTAGCGGAGAGACCCAGTACTTC	CASTKDGTSGETQYF
TRBV7-8	TRBJ1-1	.	few	TGTGCCAGCAGCTTATCGGCGGACGAAGCTTTCTTT	CASSLSADEAFF
TRBV7-3	TRBJ2-1	.	.	TGTGCCAGCAGCTTAGTTCCGAATTCCTACAATGAGCAGTTCTTC	CASSLVPNSYNEQFF
TRBV6-6	TRBJ1-2	.	.	TGTGCCAGCCGGACCGAGGACTATGGCTACACCTTC	CASRTEDYGYTF
TRBV27	TRBJ1-5	TRBD1	.	TGTGCCAGCAGTTCTTTTATGGGACAGGGGGAATATAGCAATCAGCCCCAGCATTTT	CASSSFMGQGEYSNQPQHF
TRBV7-9	TRBJ2-7	TRBD1	.	TGTGCCAGCAGCGAAGGACAGGGAAGGAACGAGCAGTACTTC	CASSEGQGRNEQYF
TRBV9	TRBJ1-5	.	few	TGTGCCAGCAGCGCAACAGGGAATCGACAGCCCCAGCATTTT	CASSATGNRQPQHF
TRBV7-8	TRBJ2-7	.	.	TGTGCCAGCAGCTTAGACGCGGGACTCCTCTTACCCTCCCACGAGCAGTACTTC	CASSLDAGLLLPSHEQYF
TRBV18	TRBJ2-3	TRBD2	.	TGTGCCAGTAGGACTAGCGGGAGGAGCACAGATACGCAGTATTTT	CASRTSGRSTDTQYF
TRBV14	TRBJ2-7	.	.	TGTGCCAGCAGCCAAGATATGGGCGACAGCTCCTACGAGCAGTACTTC	CASSQDMGDSSYEQYF
TRBV5-1	TRBJ1-1	.	.	TGCGCCAGCAGCTTGGCATTAGGGGCGTACACTGAAGCTTTCTTT	CASSLALGAYTEAFF
TRBV5-1	TRBJ2-7	.	once	TGCGCCAGCAGCCCGAGCGACTACGAGCAGTACTTC	CASSPSDYEQYF
TRBV7-9	TRBJ1-4	.	.	TGTGCCAGCAGCTTAGCGAACAGCAATGAAAAACTGTTTTTT	CASSLANSNEKLFF
TRBV19	TRBJ2-5	.	.	TGTGCCAGTTCGGGGCTAAGGCGGGGCCCCAACAAAGAGACCCAGTACTTC	CASSGLRRGPNKETQYF
TRBV25-1	TRBJ1-1	TRBD1	.	TGTGCCAGCAGTGAACTGGACAGGGTGGGAACTGAAGCTTTCTTT	CASSELDRVGTEAFF
TRBV28	TRBJ2-7	.	.	TGTGCCACCAAGAGGGGGGAGACCTACGAGCAGTACTTC	CATKRGETYEQYF
TRBV2	TRBJ2-5	.	.	TGTGCCAGCATGGGGGAGCTTCAAGAGACCCAGTACTTC	CASMGELQETQYF
TRBV7-6	TRBJ1-1	TRBD1	.	TGTGCCAGCAGCGATCCCCGGGACAGGGGCTCTGAAGCTTTCTTT	CASSDPRDRGSEAFF
TRBV6-6	TRBJ1-2	.	.	TGTGCCAGCAGTTACTCCCTGGAGGGGGAGAGCTATGGCTACACCTTC	CASSYSLEGESYGYTF